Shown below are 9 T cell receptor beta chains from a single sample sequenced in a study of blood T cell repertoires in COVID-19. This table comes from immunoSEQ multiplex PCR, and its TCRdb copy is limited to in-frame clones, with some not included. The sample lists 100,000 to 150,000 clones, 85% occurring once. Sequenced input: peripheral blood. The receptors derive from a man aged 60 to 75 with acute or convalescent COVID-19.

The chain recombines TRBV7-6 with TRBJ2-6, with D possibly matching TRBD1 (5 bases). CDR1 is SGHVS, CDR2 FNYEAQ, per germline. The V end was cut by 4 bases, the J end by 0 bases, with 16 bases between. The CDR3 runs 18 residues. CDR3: CASSSRPTAFSGANVLTF. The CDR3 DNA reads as TGTGCCAGCAGCTCAAGACCGACAGCCTTCTCTGGGGCCAACGTCCTGACTTTC.

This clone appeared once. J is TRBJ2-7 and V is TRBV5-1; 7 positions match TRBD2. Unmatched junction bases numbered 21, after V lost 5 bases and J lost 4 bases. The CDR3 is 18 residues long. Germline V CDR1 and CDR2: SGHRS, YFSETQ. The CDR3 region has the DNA TGCGCCAGCAGTATATCTAGCGGATCATCAAACCATCCATACGAGCAGTACTTC. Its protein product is CASSISSGSSNHPYEQYF.

Here the CDR3 reads CASSHTGSGANVLTF. In DNA, the CDR3 is TGTGCCAGCAGCCATACTGGCTCTGGGGCCAACGTCCTGACTTTC. The chain couples TRBV4-2 to TRBJ2-6; D is unresolved. The germline CDR1 and CDR2 sequences are LGHNA and YNFKEQ. The CDR3 loop spans 15 amino acids. Trimming took off 3 bases at V and 0 bases at J, with 6 bases between the two ends.

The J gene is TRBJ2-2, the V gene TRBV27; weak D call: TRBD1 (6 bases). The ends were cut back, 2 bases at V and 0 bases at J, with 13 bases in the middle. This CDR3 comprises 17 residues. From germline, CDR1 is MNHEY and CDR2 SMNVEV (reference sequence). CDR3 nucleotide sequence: TGTGCCAGCAGTTTAAGAGCCAGGGGCCCGAACACCGGGGAGCTGTTTTTT. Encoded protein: CASSLRARGPNTGELFF.

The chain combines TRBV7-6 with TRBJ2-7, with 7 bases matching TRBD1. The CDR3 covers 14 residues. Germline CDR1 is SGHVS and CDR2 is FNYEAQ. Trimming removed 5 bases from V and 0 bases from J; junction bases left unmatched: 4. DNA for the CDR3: TGTGCCAGCAGCCCGGGACAGATCTCCTACGAGCAGTACTTC. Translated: CASSPGQISYEQYF.

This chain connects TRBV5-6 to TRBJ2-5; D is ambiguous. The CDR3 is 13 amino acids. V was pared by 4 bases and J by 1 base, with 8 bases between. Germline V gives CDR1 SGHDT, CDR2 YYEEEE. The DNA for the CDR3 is TGTGCCAGCAGCCCACTAACCCAAGAGACCCAGTACTTC. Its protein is CASSPLTQETQYF.

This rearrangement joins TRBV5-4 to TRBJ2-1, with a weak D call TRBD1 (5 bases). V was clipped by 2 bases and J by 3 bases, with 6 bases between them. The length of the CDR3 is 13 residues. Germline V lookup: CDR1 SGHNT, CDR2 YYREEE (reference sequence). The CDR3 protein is CASSFQGYNEQFF. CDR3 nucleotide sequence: TGTGCCAGCAGCTTCCAGGGCTACAATGAGCAGTTCTTC.

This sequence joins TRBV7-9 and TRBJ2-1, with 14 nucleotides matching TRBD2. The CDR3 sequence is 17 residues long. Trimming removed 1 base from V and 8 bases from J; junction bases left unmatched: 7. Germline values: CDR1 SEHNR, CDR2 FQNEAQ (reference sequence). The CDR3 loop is CASSLEEGLAGEDEQFF. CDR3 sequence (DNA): TGTGCCAGCAGCTTAGAGGAGGGACTAGCGGGAGAGGATGAGCAGTTCTTC.

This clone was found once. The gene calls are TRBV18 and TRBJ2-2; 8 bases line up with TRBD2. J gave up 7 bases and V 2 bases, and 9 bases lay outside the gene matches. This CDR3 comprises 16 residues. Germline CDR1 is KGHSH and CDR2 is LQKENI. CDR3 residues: CASSPNSPGGVGELFF. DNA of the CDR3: TGTGCCAGCTCACCAAACTCTCCGGGAGGGGTCGGGGAGCTGTTTTTT. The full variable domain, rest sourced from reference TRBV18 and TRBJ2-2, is NAGVMQNPRHLVRRRGQEARLRCSPMKGHSHVYWYRQLPEEGLKFMVYLQKENIIDESGMPKERFSAEFPKEGPSILRIQQVVRGDSAAYFCASSPNSPGGVGELFFGEGSRLTVL.